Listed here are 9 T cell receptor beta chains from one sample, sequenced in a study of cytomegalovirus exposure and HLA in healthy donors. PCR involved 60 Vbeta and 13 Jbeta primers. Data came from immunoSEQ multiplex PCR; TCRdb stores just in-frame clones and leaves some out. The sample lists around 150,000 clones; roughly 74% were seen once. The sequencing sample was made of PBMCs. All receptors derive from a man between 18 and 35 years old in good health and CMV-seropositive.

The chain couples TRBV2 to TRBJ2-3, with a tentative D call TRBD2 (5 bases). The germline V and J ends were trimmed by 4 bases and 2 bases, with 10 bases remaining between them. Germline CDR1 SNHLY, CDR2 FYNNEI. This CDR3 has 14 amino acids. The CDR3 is CASSGLAVTDTQYF. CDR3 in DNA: TGTGCCAGCAGTGGGCTAGCAGTCACAGATACGCAGTATTTT.

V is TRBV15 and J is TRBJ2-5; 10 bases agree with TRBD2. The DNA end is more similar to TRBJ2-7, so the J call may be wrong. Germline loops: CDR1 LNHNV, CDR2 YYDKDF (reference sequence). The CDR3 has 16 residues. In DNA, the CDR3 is TGTGCCACCAGCAGAGAACTAGCGGGACTGCCCTACGAGCAGTACTTC. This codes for CATSRELAGLPYEQYF.

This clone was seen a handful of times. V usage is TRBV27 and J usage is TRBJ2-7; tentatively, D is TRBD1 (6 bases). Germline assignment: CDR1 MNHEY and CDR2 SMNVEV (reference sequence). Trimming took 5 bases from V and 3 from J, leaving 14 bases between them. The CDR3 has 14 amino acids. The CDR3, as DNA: TGTGCCAGCAGTCCCTCCACAGGGCGCTACGAGCAGTACTTC. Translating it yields CASSPSTGRYEQYF.

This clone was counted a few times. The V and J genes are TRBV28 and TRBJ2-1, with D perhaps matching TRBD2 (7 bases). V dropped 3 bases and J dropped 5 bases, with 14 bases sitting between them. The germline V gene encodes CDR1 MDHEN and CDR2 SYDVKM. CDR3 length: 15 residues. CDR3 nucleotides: TGTGCCAGCAGTTTCGGGGGGCCGTCTGACAATGAGCAGTTCTTC. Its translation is CASSFGGPSDNEQFF.

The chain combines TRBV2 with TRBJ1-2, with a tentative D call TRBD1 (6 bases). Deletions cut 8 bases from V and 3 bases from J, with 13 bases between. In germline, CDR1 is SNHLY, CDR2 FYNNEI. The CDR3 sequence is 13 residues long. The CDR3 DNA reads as TGTGCCAGCCCCGGACAGACCTACTATGGCTACACCTTC. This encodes CASPGQTYYGYTF.

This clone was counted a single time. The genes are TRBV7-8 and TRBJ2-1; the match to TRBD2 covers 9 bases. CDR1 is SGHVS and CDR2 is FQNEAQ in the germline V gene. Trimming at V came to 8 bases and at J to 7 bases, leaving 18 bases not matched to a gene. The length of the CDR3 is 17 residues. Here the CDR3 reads CASRLTLGSGSLNEQFF. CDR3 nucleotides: TGTGCCAGCCGATTGACCCTTGGTAGCGGGAGTCTAAATGAGCAGTTCTTC.

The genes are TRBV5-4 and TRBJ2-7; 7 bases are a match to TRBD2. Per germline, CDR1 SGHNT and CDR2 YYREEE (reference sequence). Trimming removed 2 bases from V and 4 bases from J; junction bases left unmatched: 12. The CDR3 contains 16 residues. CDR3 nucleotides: TGTGCCAGCAGCTTTCAACCAGCGGGGTTCGGTTACGAGCAGTACTTC. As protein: CASSFQPAGFGYEQYF.

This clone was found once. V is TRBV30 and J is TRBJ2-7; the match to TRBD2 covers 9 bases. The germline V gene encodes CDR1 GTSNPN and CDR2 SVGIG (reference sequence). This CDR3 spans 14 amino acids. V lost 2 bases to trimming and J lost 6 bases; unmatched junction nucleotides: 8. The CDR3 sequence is CAWSQGSGRSEQYF. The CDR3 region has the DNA TGTGCCTGGAGTCAGGGGAGCGGGAGGAGCGAGCAGTACTTC. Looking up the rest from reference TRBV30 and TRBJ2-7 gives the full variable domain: SQTIHQWPATLVQPVGSPLSLECTVEGTSNPNLYWYRQAAGRGLQLLFYSVGIGQISSEVPQNLSASRPQDRQFILSSKKLLLSDSGFYLCAWSQGSGRSEQYFGPGTRLTVT.

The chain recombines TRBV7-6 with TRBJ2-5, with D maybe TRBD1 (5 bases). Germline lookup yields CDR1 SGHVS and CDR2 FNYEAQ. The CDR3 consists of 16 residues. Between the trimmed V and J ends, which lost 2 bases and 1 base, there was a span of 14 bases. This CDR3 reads CASSLNLRGFQETQYF. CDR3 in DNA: TGTGCCAGCAGCTTAAACCTAAGGGGTTTCCAAGAGACCCAGTACTTC.